These T cell receptor beta chains were read from a single sample in a study of glioma-infiltrating T cells. TCRdb re-derived calls from the multiplex PCR reads in MiXCR, one entry per CDR3 protein. This sample carries about 99,000 distinct CDR3 sequences, around 29% of them seen once, and the ten largest clones take 40% to 55%. Material: glioma tissue, nonneoplastic brain tissue, or PBMCs (not recorded which). These receptors were collected from a human donor with low-grade glioma or glioblastoma, undergoing nonglioma brain surgery, or in good health (not recorded which). The conserved cysteine and the conserved F or W are not part of the CDR3 here. Clone size is stated in some rows and not others, as once, few, many or a class when expanded.

v_call clone_size cdr3_aa
TRBV27 many ASSFDRNSGYT
TRBV3-1 many ASSWVPEPEQF
TRBV29-1 few STRQGRRLNTEAF
TRBV27 many ASSPPWDQETQY
TRBV4-3 many ASSPGQLLTGVYGYT
TRBV2 many ASSAHGTSSTDTQY
TRBV27 few ASSHGQGILQGAGELF
TRBV5-6 once ASSLRSPRLLNEKLF
TRBV12-3/TRBV12-4 few ASSPLTGGNQPQH
TRBV4-3 NA ASSPYRAGYNEQF
TRBV9 few ASSVGPRDYEQY
TRBV27 NA ASSLGTVYSEQF
TRBV3-1 NA ASSPRQFNQPQH
TRBV4-1 many ASSQGPDTQY
TRBV2 NA ASRSGGAGVTKY
TRBV11-2 NA ASSRTLDTQY
TRBV3-1 many ASSQAGLVADTQY
TRBV27 many ASSLGGTTNEKLF
TRBV4-1 NA ASSQDQGGDSGNTIY
TRBV7-2 few ASRLQGPIWGNTEAF
TRBV4-1 many ASSQAAAAREETQY
TRBV28 many ASRTANEKLF
TRBV6-1 many ASSSPPTSGAYEQY
TRBV6-1 many ASREGRKQETQY
TRBV11-2 few ASSPTGSTQY
TRBV12-5 NA ASGRGSTNEKLF
TRBV7-2 many ASSLIGQVQETQY
TRBV5-6 few ASSPRQGRFYGYT
TRBV4-3 few ASSQGLDFREQF
TRBV7-9 NA ASSPNGFRNQ
TRBV12-3/TRBV12-4 few ASSADGRTEAF
TRBV6-1 many ASRDPGGPYGYT
TRBV6-4 NA ASSEGPSTDTQY
TRBV29-1 once SVVSGANDLT
TRBV18 NA ASSPGRTNTEAF
TRBV9 NA ASSSIGNTEAF
TRBV7-6 NA ASSPGLTVYEQY
TRBV28 many ASSLRSLEQY
TRBV7-3 many ASSSQRTDEQF
TRBV4-3 NA ASSSRAGSYTDTQY
TRBV24-1 many ATSASLAGSYNEQF
TRBV7-2 many ASRGQGYGNEQF
TRBV28 many ASSTLAGVPYNEQF
TRBV27 many ASSRQVGRGNTIY
TRBV15 many ATSVAGGLNEQF
TRBV6-1 many ASSPGRSGNTIY